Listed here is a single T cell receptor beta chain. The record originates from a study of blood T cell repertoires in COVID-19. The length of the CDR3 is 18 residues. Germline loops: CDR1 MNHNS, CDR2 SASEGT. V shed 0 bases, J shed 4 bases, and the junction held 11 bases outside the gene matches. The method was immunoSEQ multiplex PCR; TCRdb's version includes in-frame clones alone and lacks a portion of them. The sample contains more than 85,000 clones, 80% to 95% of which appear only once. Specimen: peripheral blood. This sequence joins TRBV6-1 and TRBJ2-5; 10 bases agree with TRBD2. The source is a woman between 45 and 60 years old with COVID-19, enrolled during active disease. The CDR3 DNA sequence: TGTGCCAGCAGTGAAGCGTTAGCGGGGGGCCTGGGTGGAGAGACCCAGTACTTC. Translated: CASSEALAGGLGGETQYF.